The rows below give T cell receptor beta chains drawn from one sample of a study of CD8+ T cells in alopecia areata. TCRdb's table, derived via immunoSEQ multiplex PCR, lists solely in-frame clones and lacks some. The data hold about 110,000 clones, with about three fifths observed a single time. This specimen consisted of CD8+ T cells sorted from blood, obtained at week 24, from a patient treated with tofacitinib. The source is a human donor with alopecia areata. Both conserved end residues are part of each CDR3. The D gene is left open where the match is weak. Where a row states a size, it is once, few, many or the class of an expanded clone; other rows omit it.

clone_size j_call d_call v_call cdr3_aa cdr3_nt
- TRBJ1-1 TRBD1 TRBV9 CASSVGGGGTEAFF TGTGCCAGCAGCGTAGGAGGGGGCGGGACTGAAGCTTTCTTT
- TRBJ1-5 - TRBV27 CASSDSESQPQHF TGTGCCAGCAGTGACAGCGAAAGTCAGCCCCAGCATTTT
- TRBJ2-5 - TRBV27 CASSFVGERETQYF TGTGCCAGCAGTTTTGTCGGGGAGAGGGAGACCCAGTACTTC
- TRBJ2-3 TRBD2 TRBV13 CASSPSGTSGGSSTDTQYF TGTGCCAGCAGCCCCTCCGGGACTAGCGGGGGTTCTAGCACAGATACGCAGTATTTT
few TRBJ2-3 TRBD2 TRBV30 CAWNPTGGGTDTQYF TGTGCCTGGAATCCAACCGGGGGGGGCACAGATACGCAGTATTTT
- TRBJ1-1 - TRBV13 CASSLGGSTEAFF TGTGCCAGCAGCTTAGGAGGAAGCACTGAAGCTTTCTTT
- TRBJ1-2 - TRBV14 CASSAHDNSYGYTF TGTGCCAGCAGCGCGCACGACAATTCCTATGGCTACACCTTC
- TRBJ2-7 - TRBV7-9 CASSLATHGGLYEQYF TGTGCCAGCAGCTTAGCCACCCACGGGGGGCTCTACGAGCAGTACTTC
many TRBJ2-7 - TRBV7-2 CASSRQGLEQYF TGTGCCAGCAGCCGTCAGGGGCTCGAGCAGTACTTC
- TRBJ2-1 - TRBV7-6 CASSYRNYNEQFF TGTGCCAGCAGCTACAGGAACTACAATGAGCAGTTCTTC
- TRBJ2-7 TRBD1 TRBV28 CASTRQGATYEQYF TGTGCCAGCACCCGACAGGGAGCCACCTACGAGCAGTACTTC
few TRBJ1-1 TRBD1 TRBV7-9 CASSLERGRGVNTEAFF TGTGCCAGCAGCTTAGAGAGGGGGCGCGGAGTCAACACTGAAGCTTTCTTT
- TRBJ1-4 TRBD1 TRBV7-9 CASSSGQGDEKLFF TGTGCCAGCAGTTCCGGACAGGGCGATGAAAAACTGTTTTTT
- TRBJ2-3 TRBD2 TRBV7-3 CASSSTSGGADTQYF TGTGCCAGCAGCTCGACTAGCGGGGGAGCAGATACGCAGTATTTT
- TRBJ2-3 TRBD2 TRBV10-3 CAISESGTSGISDTQYF TGTGCCATCAGTGAGTCAGGAACTAGCGGGATTTCAGATACGCAGTATTTT
- TRBJ1-4 - TRBV7-2 CASSLSHRGEKLFF TGTGCCAGCAGCTTATCCCATCGGGGGGAAAAACTGTTTTTT
- TRBJ2-3 - TRBV6-1 CASREGPDTQYF TGTGCCAGCAGGGAAGGGCCAGATACGCAGTATTTT
- TRBJ2-1 TRBD2 TRBV27 CASSGRTSGFPNEQFF TGTGCCAGCAGTGGACGGACTAGCGGATTCCCCAATGAGCAGTTCTTC
- TRBJ2-7 - TRBV5-1 CASSLSRRVPSYEQYF TGCGCCAGCAGCTTGAGTAGGAGAGTCCCTTCCTACGAGCAGTACTTC
- TRBJ1-2 - TRBV7-2 CANNQPTGSNYGYTF TGTGCCAACAACCAACCTACAGGGAGCAACTATGGCTACACCTTC
- TRBJ2-7 - TRBV6-1 CASSEAVGDTDEQYF TGTGCCAGCAGTGAGGCCGTAGGAGATACGGACGAGCAGTACTTC
- TRBJ2-1 TRBD2 TRBV27 CASSLKTSGGGEQFF TGTGCCAGCAGTTTAAAGACTAGCGGGGGTGGTGAGCAGTTCTTC
- TRBJ2-5 - TRBV7-9 CASSFRETQYF TGTGCCAGCAGCTTCCGAGAGACCCAGTACTTC
- TRBJ1-6 - TRBV6-4 CASSDADNSPLHF TGTGCCAGCAGTGACGCAGATAATTCACCCCTCCACTTT
- TRBJ2-2 TRBD1 TRBV25-1 CASLDRDHGELFF TGTGCCAGCCTGGACAGGGATCACGGGGAGCTGTTTTTT
- TRBJ2-7 - TRBV29-1 CSVEVGSYEQYF TGCAGCGTTGAAGTTGGCAGCTACGAGCAGTACTTC
- TRBJ1-2 TRBD1 TRBV27 CASSLSVGTGLYGYTF TGTGCCAGCAGTTTATCGGTCGGGACAGGCCTCTATGGCTACACCTTC
few TRBJ2-2 TRBD1 TRBV5-6 CASSLDRGSHNGELFF TGTGCCAGCAGCTTGGACAGGGGGTCTCATAACGGGGAGCTGTTTTTT
- TRBJ2-1 - TRBV29-1 CSVEPDIKRGGEQFF TGCAGCGTTGAACCGGACATCAAACGTGGTGGTGAGCAGTTCTTC
few TRBJ1-1 TRBD1 TRBV7-6 CASSSDRGLSEAFF TGTGCCAGCAGCTCGGACAGGGGGTTATCTGAAGCTTTCTTT
- TRBJ2-4 - TRBV15 CATSRDLEGIKRNIQYF TGTGCCACCAGCAGAGACTTGGAGGGGATTAAAAGAAACATTCAGTACTTC
few TRBJ2-2 - TRBV30 CAWSVIGRNTGELFF TGTGCCTGGAGTGTAATAGGGAGGAACACCGGGGAGCTGTTTTTT
- TRBJ1-2 - TRBV27 CASTPVGGSNGYTF TGTGCCAGCACCCCCGTGGGCGGGTCTAATGGCTACACCTTC
few TRBJ1-6 - TRBV27 CASSLSGRSYNSPLHF TGTGCCAGCAGTTTATCCGGGAGATCCTATAATTCACCCCTCCACTTT
- TRBJ2-7 - TRBV6-1 CASSERFYEQYF TGTGCCAGCAGTGAAAGGTTCTACGAGCAGTACTTC
- TRBJ2-2 - TRBV11-2 CASSSGTGELFF TGTGCCAGCAGCTCGGGGACCGGGGAGCTGTTTTTT
- TRBJ1-1 - TRBV6-5 CASSYRQENTEAFF TGTGCCAGCAGTTATCGACAGGAAAACACTGAAGCTTTCTTT
- TRBJ2-5 - TRBV29-1 CSVEGWETGETQYF TGCAGCGTTGAGGGTTGGGAAACGGGAGAGACCCAGTACTTC
- TRBJ1-1 - TRBV4-1 CASSQGTVNTEAFF TGCGCCAGCAGCCAAGGTACAGTGAACACTGAAGCTTTCTTT
- TRBJ2-2 - TRBV7-9 CASSLMNTGELFF TGTGCCAGCAGCCTAATGAACACCGGGGAGCTGTTTTTT
few TRBJ2-7 - TRBV25-1 CASSASYEQYF TGTGCCAGCAGCGCGTCCTACGAGCAGTACTTC
- TRBJ2-1 TRBD1 TRBV29-1 CSPRQGNGNEQFF TGCAGCCCCCGACAGGGGAATGGCAATGAGCAGTTCTTC
few TRBJ2-5 - TRBV7-3 CASSLGLIETQYF TGTGCCAGCAGCTTGGGACTCATCGAGACCCAGTACTTC
few TRBJ2-5 - TRBV6-4 CASSYSSAIQETQYF TGTGCCAGCAGTTACTCTTCGGCCATCCAAGAGACCCAGTACTTC
- TRBJ1-2 - TRBV29-1 CSVEAAGYGIENYGYTF TGCAGCGTTGAAGCGGCAGGATACGGTATAGAAAACTATGGCTACACCTTC
- TRBJ2-5 - TRBV6-5 CASSYGETQYF TGTGCCAGCAGTTATGGGGAGACCCAGTACTTC
once TRBJ2-6 - TRBV11-2 CASSLRGLLQGAGANVLTF TGTGCCAGCAGCTTACGGGGTCTCTTACAGGGAGCTGGGGCCAACGTCCTGACTTTC
- TRBJ2-7 - TRBV15 CATSSIREGPAYEQYF TGTGCCACCAGCAGTATCCGAGAGGGTCCAGCCTACGAGCAGTACTTC
- TRBJ2-5 TRBD1 TRBV5-1 CASSYQGQPQETQYF TGCGCCAGCAGCTATCAGGGACAGCCCCAAGAGACCCAGTACTTC
- TRBJ2-7 - TRBV4-3 CASSLLPGNSYEQYF TGCGCCAGCAGCCTCCTGCCGGGGAACTCCTACGAGCAGTACTTC
many TRBJ2-3 TRBD2 TRBV4-3 CASSQGRLAGGDTQYF TGCGCCAGCAGCCAAGGTAGACTAGCGGGGGGAGATACGCAGTATTTT
- TRBJ1-4 - TRBV27 CASKNREKLFF TGTGCCAGCAAGAACCGGGAAAAACTGTTTTTT
once TRBJ2-2 - TRBV29-1 CSVGTGGELFF TGCAGCGTTGGGACTGGCGGGGAGCTGTTTTTT
- TRBJ2-7 TRBD2 TRBV13 CASSPPSGGVSYEQYF TGTGCCAGCAGCCCCCCCAGCGGGGGGGTATCCTACGAGCAGTACTTC
- TRBJ2-5 - TRBV27 CASSLRDGQETQYF TGTGCCAGCAGTTTACGGGACGGCCAAGAGACCCAGTACTTC
- TRBJ2-3 TRBD2 TRBV9 CASSVGSGLAADTQYF TGTGCCAGCAGCGTAGGCTCTGGACTAGCCGCAGATACGCAGTATTTT
- TRBJ2-2 TRBD2 TRBV13 CASSLWASGTGELFF TGTGCCAGCAGCTTATGGGCTAGCGGTACTGGGGAGCTGTTTTTT
few TRBJ2-3 TRBD1 TRBV4-1 CASSQGPGGSTDTQYF TGCGCCAGCAGCCAGGGCCCAGGGGGCAGCACAGATACGCAGTATTTT
- TRBJ2-1 - TRBV29-1 CSTTGAWGFSQFF TGCAGCACCACGGGGGCGTGGGGCTTCTCGCAGTTCTTC
- TRBJ1-4 - TRBV4-1 CASSRLFATNEKLFF TGCGCCAGCAGCCGCCTCTTCGCAACTAATGAAAAACTGTTTTTT